What follows is one TCR beta chain and its context. This clone is considered medium-sized (0.01 to 0.1%). This clone's antigen is unknown. No much larger clone is present one base from it, and per-base qualities are unavailable. The trial excluded patients who had a history of autoimmune disease or who were on systemic immunosuppression. Peripheral blood for TCR sequencing was collected from all dose cohorts at baseline, on cycle 4 day 1, and on cycle 7 day 1. Samples came from an open-label, multicenter, first-in-human phase I dose-escalation trial of ivuxolimab. Adults with locally advanced or metastatic melanoma, renal cell, hepatocellular, or head and neck squamous cell carcinoma were enrolled in the trial. Before TCR sequencing, CD4+ T cells and CD8+ T cells were sorted from peripheral blood as separate populations. Genomic DNA was extracted from sorted cells for sequencing of the TCRbeta CDR3 region. The immunoSEQ Assay was used to sequence the TCRbeta CDR3 regions. TCRdb provides this immuneACCESS table in a form limited to in-frame rearrangements. Some clones are lacking; in checked studies, under half of them reflect an unresolved V gene, and why the rest are absent is not known. The sample records under 20,000 clones, around 90% of which are singletons. The ten largest clones capture 50% of the sample.

The CDR3 covers 14 residues, taking in both the cysteine and the phenylalanine. Just CDR3 DNA is preserved here, 42 bases in frame from base 1. V trim: 4 bases; J trim: 2 bases; unmatched bases: 6. In the germline V gene, CDR1 corresponds to SGHRS and CDR2 to YFSETQ. This entry comes from a study of OX40 agonist ivuxolimab in advanced cancers. With regard to the full study: Ivuxolimab was an agonistic, fully human IgG2 monoclonal antibody directed against OX40 (CD134), a costimulatory receptor. Of the roughly 51 patients in dose escalation, about 20 had hepatocellular carcinoma, some 15 had melanoma, 9 had renal cell carcinoma and 9 had head and neck cancer. Patients were allowed to have had prior anti-PD-1, anti-PD-L1 or anti-CTLA-4 therapy, and more than 35% of the dose-escalation patients had been treated with checkpoint inhibitors. The purpose of peripheral TCRbeta sequencing was to test whether ivuxolimab changed TCR sequence diversity and led to clonal T-cell expansion. Intravenous ivuxolimab was administered to patients every 2 weeks at six dose levels: 0.01, 0.1, 0.3, 1.5, 3 and 10 mg/kg. A male proportion of about 79% and a mean age of around 60 years, ranging from roughly 20 to 80, were recorded for the dose-escalation cohort. The paper covers the monotherapy dose-escalation part of the phase I ivuxolimab trial, which included N of about 50 patients. Three dose-escalation patients achieved partial responses, one with hepatocellular carcinoma and two with cutaneous melanoma.

Results the study describes overall, beyond this receptor: On average, CD8+ T cells showed more expanded clones than CD4+ T cells after ivuxolimab. Low levels of normalized T-cell clonal expansion were also seen in some patients who did not respond. Partial responders in the 0.1-3.0 mg/kg groups had among the lowest normalized peripheral clonal expansion, especially among CD8+ T cells. At doses of 0.1 to 3.0 mg/kg, clonal expansion of both CD4+ and CD8+ T cells in blood was seen between baseline and week 6. Antigen specificity was not determined for the clonally expanded peripheral T cells.

This TCR came from an adult with an advanced solid tumor such as melanoma, head and neck, liver or kidney cancer. The source was CD4+ or CD8+ T cells sorted from blood, collected in a trial of the OX40 agonist ivuxolimab. The receptor chain draws on TRBV5-1 and TRBJ2-7, and TRBD2 aligns with 7 junction nucleotides. CDR3 reads: CASSVSGFTYEQYF. The nucleotide sequence is given as TGCGCCAGCAGCGTTAGCGGGTTTACCTACGAGCAGTACTTC.